This T cell receptor beta chain was retrieved from a study of blood T cell repertoires in COVID-19. Turning to the study itself: Collection of acute and convalescent COVID-19 samples took place in the United States, Italy and Spain.

V was pared by 5 bases and J by 4 bases, with 5 bases of the junction left unmatched. The CDR3 is made up of 15 amino acids. The germline V gene has CDR1 SGHTA and CDR2 FQGNSA. TCRdb keeps only in-frame clones here, not all; method: immunoSEQ multiplex PCR. The sample contains 100,000 to 150,000 clones, 70% to 85% of which appear only once. V is TRBV7-2 and J is TRBJ2-3; 11 bases match TRBD2. This TCR was recovered from a woman in her sixties or seventies with acute or convalescent COVID-19. Sequenced material: peripheral blood. The CDR3 bases are TGTGCCAGCAGCCGGCCGGGACTAGCGGCAGATACGCAGTATTTT. It yields the protein CASSRPGLAADTQYF. Variable domain in full (rest from reference TRBV7-2 and TRBJ2-3): GAGVSQSPSNKVTEKGKDVELRCDPISGHTALYWYRQSLGQGLEFLIYFQGNSAPDKSGLPSDRFSAERTGGSVSTLTIQRTQQEDSAVYLCASSRPGLAADTQYFGPGTRLTVL.